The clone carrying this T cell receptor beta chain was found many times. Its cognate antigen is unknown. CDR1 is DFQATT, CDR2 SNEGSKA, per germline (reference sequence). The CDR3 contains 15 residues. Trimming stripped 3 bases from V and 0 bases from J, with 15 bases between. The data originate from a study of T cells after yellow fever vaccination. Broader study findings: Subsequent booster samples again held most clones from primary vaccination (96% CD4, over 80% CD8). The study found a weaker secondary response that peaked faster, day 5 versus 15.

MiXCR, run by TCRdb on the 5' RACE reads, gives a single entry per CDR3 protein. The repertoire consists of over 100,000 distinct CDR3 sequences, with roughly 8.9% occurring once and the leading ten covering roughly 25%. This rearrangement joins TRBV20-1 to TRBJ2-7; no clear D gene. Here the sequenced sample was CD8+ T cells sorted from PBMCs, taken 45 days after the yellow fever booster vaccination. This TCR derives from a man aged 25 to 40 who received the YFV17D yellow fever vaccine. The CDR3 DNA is TGCAGTGCTAGTAATCTACGGGCACCCTCCTACGAGCAGTACTTC. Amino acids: CSASNLRAPSYEQYF.